This T cell receptor (beta chain) was recorded in a study of shared T cell receptors in the human thymus. Only in-frame clones appear in the TCRdb table, and some are missing; sequencing was by immunoSEQ multiplex PCR. The sample holds hundreds of thousands of clones, more than 75% seen once. CDR1 is MGHRA, CDR2 YSYEKL, per germline. The CDR3 has 14 amino acids. The V end lost 4 bases, the J end lost 4 bases, and 10 bases lay between the germline ends. A further study also used this sample, focusing on human thymus T cells.

The clonotype was recovered from a boy under two years old with a congenital heart defect. The sample comprised thymocytes. The chain combines TRBV4-1 with TRBJ1-4; D is ambiguous. The CDR3 loop reads CASSRQRNNEKLFF. The DNA for the CDR3 is TGCGCCAGCAGCCGCCAGAGGAATAATGAAAAACTGTTTTTT.